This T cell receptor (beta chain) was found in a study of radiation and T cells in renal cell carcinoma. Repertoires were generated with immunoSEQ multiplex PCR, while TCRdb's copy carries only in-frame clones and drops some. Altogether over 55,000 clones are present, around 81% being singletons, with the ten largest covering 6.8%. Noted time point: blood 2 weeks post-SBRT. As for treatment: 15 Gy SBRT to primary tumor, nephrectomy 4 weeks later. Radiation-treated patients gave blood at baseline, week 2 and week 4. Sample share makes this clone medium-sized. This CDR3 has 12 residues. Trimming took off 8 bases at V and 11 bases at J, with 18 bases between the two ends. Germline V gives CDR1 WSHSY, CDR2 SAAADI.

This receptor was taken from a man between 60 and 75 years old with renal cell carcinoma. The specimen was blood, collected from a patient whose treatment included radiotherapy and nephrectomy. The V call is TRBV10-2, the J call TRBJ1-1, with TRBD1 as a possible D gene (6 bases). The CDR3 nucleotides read TGCGCCAGCTATTTTGGGGGCCTAGGGGCTTTCTTT. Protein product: CASYFGGLGAFF.